This T cell receptor (beta chain) was observed in a study of blood T cell repertoires in COVID-19. The CDR3 loop spans 12 amino acids. From germline, CDR1 is GTSNPN and CDR2 SVGIG (reference sequence). Trimming took off 0 bases at V and 4 bases at J, with 6 bases between the two ends. Those who participated ranged in age from roughly 18 to 90 years and resided in 20 to 30 US areas. Grouping used clinical history reported by participants in a survey and questionnaire. Recovered status in Cohort 3 required two negative PCRs, clearance, or symptom resolution. As processed by the authors: Amplification from reference gene primers served as the basis for estimated nucleated cell counts. Repertoires were generated with immunoSEQ multiplex PCR, while TCRdb's copy carries only in-frame clones and drops some. The D gene and trimming were derived from the DNA, and the V and J assignments and clone size from that table. The sample carries 150,000 to 200,000 clones, approximately 80% recorded once.

The source of this sequence is a woman between 55 and 75 years old who had recovered from COVID-19. Sequenced: PBMCs or T cells enriched from blood (not recorded which). This chain links TRBV30 with TRBJ1-2; no clear D gene. The CDR3 nucleotides are TGTGCCTGGAGTGTACAGACCTATGGCTACACCTTC. Amino acid sequence: CAWSVQTYGYTF. Full variable domain (rest looked up from reference TRBV30 and TRBJ1-2): SQTIHQWPATLVQPVGSPLSLECTVEGTSNPNLYWYRQAAGRGLQLLFYSVGIGQISSEVPQNLSASRPQDRQFILSSKKLLLSDSGFYLCAWSVQTYGYTFGSGTRLTVV.